The 9 T cell receptor beta chains below come from one sample, sequenced in a study of tumor-infiltrating lymphocytes in primary liver carcinoma. TCR beta cDNA came from about 500 ng total RNA, primed with a constant-region primer. A slightly modified ARM-PCR protocol with three nested multiplex PCR rounds produced these TCR beta libraries. PCR rounds one and two used TRBV1-TRBV30 forward primers with a C-beta reverse primer for around 9 cycles each. TCRdb used MiXCR to reprocess the multiplex PCR reads, holding one entry per CDR3 protein. The sample carries some 190,000 distinct CDR3 sequences, 50% to 75% recorded once. Blood RNA was derived from unsorted whole blood, and germline DNA was extracted too. Material: peripheral blood. Receptors were obtained from a man in his forties with primary liver carcinoma and hepatitis B virus infection.

Worth noting for this clonotype: At one of its ends the junction is not consistent with the germline gene, which may arise from a read error. The chain recombines TRBV11-2 with TRBJ1-1; 7 bases are shared with TRBD1. This CDR3 spans 15 amino acids. Per the germline V gene, CDR1 is SGHAT and CDR2 is FQNNGV. CDR3 bases: TGTGCCAGCAGCGAGAGAGGGGGCTGGAACACTGAAGTTTTCTTT. This codes for CASSERGGWNTEVFF.

With regard to this clonotype: An end of the junction differs from the germline gene, which may be a read error. The chain carries TRBV7-8 and TRBJ1-3; 8 nucleotides agree with TRBD1. CDR1 is SGHVS, CDR2 FQNEAQ, per germline. The CDR3 sequence is 16 residues long. The CDR3 loop is CASSRQSRGPGNTIYF. The DNA for the CDR3 is TGTGCCAGCAGCCGACAAAGCAGGGGGCCTGGAAACACCATCTATTTT.

This clonotype was observed many times. The rearrangement joins TRBV11-2 to TRBJ2-2; D not resolved. Per germline, CDR1 SGHAT and CDR2 FQNNGV. This CDR3 region has 12 residues. Trimming removed 2 bases from V and 9 bases from J, with 7 bases in between. The CDR3 DNA reads as TGTGCCAGCAGCTTATTTATAAGGGAGCTGTTTTTT. Translating it yields CASSLFIRELFF.

This clonotype was recorded a few times. Being one base from a much bigger clone, this may be a read error. The gene calls are TRBV11-3 and TRBJ2-1; weak D call: TRBD2 (6 bases). With 0 bases removed from V and 8 bases from J, the gap between germline ends came to 14 bases. The germline V gene encodes CDR1 SGHNT and CDR2 YENEEA. The CDR3 spans 15 residues. In nucleotides, the CDR3 is TGTGCCAGCAGCTTAGACAGGGAGGTCGAGGATGAGCAGTTCTTC. This translates into CASSLDREVEDEQFF.

The table lists this clonotype with a few counts. A read error may be the cause here, since a much bigger clone is one base away. V gene TRBV11-2 combines with J gene TRBJ2-5; 9 nucleotides align to TRBD1. The CDR3 runs to 15 residues. Germline V gene lookup returns CDR1 SGHAT and CDR2 FQNNGV. The chain's CDR3 is CASCLGRTGEETQYF. CDR3 coding DNA: TGTGCCAGCTGCTTAGGAAGGACAGGGGAAGAGACCCAGTACTTC.

About this clonotype: A much larger clone lies a single base off, so this may be a read error. This sequence joins TRBV11-3 and TRBJ2-1; D tentatively reads TRBD1 or TRBD2 (5 bases each). CDR3 size: 13 residues. Trimming took off 3 bases at V and 7 bases at J, with 10 bases between the two ends. Germline V CDR1 and CDR2: SGHNT, YENEEA. This chain's CDR3 is CASSFGDRNEQFF. The CDR3 DNA reads TGTGCCAGCAGCTTCGGGGACCGGAATGAGCAGTTCTTC.

The chain carries TRBV6-5 and TRBJ2-3, with D perhaps TRBD1 or TRBD2 (5 bases each). V shed 0 bases and J shed 4 bases, with 14 bases lying between them. Germline CDR1 reads MNHEY; CDR2 reads SVGAGI. The CDR3 covers 16 residues. CDR3 region: CASSYSPTGRADTQYF. As DNA, the CDR3 is TGTGCCAGCAGTTACTCCCCCACGGGACGGGCAGATACGCAGTATTTT.

The sample holds one count of this clonotype. The rearrangement uses TRBV5-8 and TRBJ2-7; D is perhaps TRBD2 (5 bases). Germline V lookup: CDR1 SGHTS, CDR2 YDEGEE. The CDR3 is 14 residues long. Trimming cost V 2 bases and J 3 bases, with 12 bases left between them. The CDR3 here is CASSFGGDLYEQYF. CDR3 DNA: TGTGCCAGCAGCTTCGGAGGAGACCTCTACGAGCAGTACTTC.

This sequence joins TRBV11-2 and TRBJ1-4; D is possibly TRBD1 (6 bases). The CDR3 sequence is 17 residues long. Germline V gene sequence: CDR1 SGHAT, CDR2 FQNNGV. Trimming left V 2 bases short and J 1 base short, with 14 bases between. In nucleotides, the CDR3 is TGTGCCAGCAGCTTACAACGAACAGGGCAAACTAATGAAAAACTGTTTTTT. This gives the protein CASSLQRTGQTNEKLFF.